This is a list of T cell receptor beta chains from one sample in a study of shared clonotypes between healthy human individuals. Assay used: immunoSEQ multiplex PCR; TCRdb lists only in-frame clones, some missing. The sample lists about 960,000 clones; around three quarters were seen once. The sequenced sample was memory CD4+ T cells sorted from blood. These receptors were obtained from a young man in good health. The CDR3 runs from the conserved cysteine through the conserved F or W. The D gene is left open where the match is weak. Part of the rows lack a size; the others show once, few, many or a class for expanded clones.

d_gene: -
v_gene: TRBV5-1
abundance: -
j_gene: TRBJ1-2
CDR3aa: CASSLERNGYTF
CDR3nt: TGCGCCAGCAGCTTGGAGCGAAATGGCTACACCTTC

d_gene: TRBD1
v_gene: TRBV11-2
abundance: once
j_gene: TRBJ2-5
CDR3aa: CASSLGRQGKETQYF
CDR3nt: TGTGCCAGCAGCCTAGGGAGACAGGGCAAAGAGACCCAGTACTTC

d_gene: -
v_gene: TRBV30
abundance: -
j_gene: TRBJ2-2
CDR3aa: CAWNRGSNTGELFF
CDR3nt: TGTGCCTGGAATAGGGGATCGAACACCGGGGAGCTGTTTTTT

d_gene: -
v_gene: TRBV18
abundance: few
j_gene: TRBJ1-4
CDR3aa: CASSVNGDRNEKLFF
CDR3nt: TGTGCCAGCTCCGTAAACGGAGACCGGAATGAAAAACTGTTTTTT

d_gene: TRBD1
v_gene: TRBV2
abundance: few
j_gene: TRBJ1-4
CDR3aa: CASGLQGAGEKLFF
CDR3nt: TGTGCCAGCGGTCTGCAGGGGGCTGGGGAAAAACTGTTTTTT

d_gene: -
v_gene: TRBV6-1
abundance: -
j_gene: TRBJ2-3
CDR3aa: CASSDLGTQYF
CDR3nt: TGTGCCAGCAGCGATCTGGGTACGCAGTATTTT

d_gene: TRBD2
v_gene: TRBV5-5
abundance: -
j_gene: TRBJ2-7
CDR3aa: CASSLVTLREKAYEQYF
CDR3nt: TGTGCCAGCAGCTTGGTAACTCTGCGGGAGAAAGCCTACGAGCAGTACTTC

d_gene: -
v_gene: TRBV7-9
abundance: -
j_gene: TRBJ2-5
CDR3aa: CASSGGRAGETQYF
CDR3nt: TGTGCCAGCAGCGGGGGACGGGCTGGAGAGACCCAGTACTTC

d_gene: TRBD1
v_gene: TRBV4-3
abundance: -
j_gene: TRBJ2-7
CDR3aa: CASSQIEGGHEQYF
CDR3nt: TGCGCCAGCAGCCAAATCGAAGGGGGCCACGAGCAGTACTTC

d_gene: -
v_gene: TRBV28
abundance: -
j_gene: TRBJ1-2
CDR3aa: CASEGRSVLNYGYTF
CDR3nt: TGTGCCAGCGAGGGTAGGAGCGTACTTAACTATGGCTACACCTTC

d_gene: -
v_gene: TRBV6-1
abundance: -
j_gene: TRBJ1-5
CDR3aa: CASRGRGRQPQHF
CDR3nt: TGTGCCAGCAGAGGCAGGGGCAGACAGCCCCAGCATTTT

d_gene: TRBD1
v_gene: TRBV5-3
abundance: -
j_gene: TRBJ1-6
CDR3aa: CARSSDRGGNSPLHF
CDR3nt: TGTGCCAGAAGCAGTGACAGGGGAGGTAATTCACCCCTCCACTTT

d_gene: TRBD2
v_gene: TRBV10-3
abundance: few
j_gene: TRBJ2-2
CDR3aa: CAISGGGTTSTGELFF
CDR3nt: TGTGCCATCAGTGGTGGGGGGACTACGAGCACCGGGGAGCTGTTTTTT

d_gene: TRBD2
v_gene: TRBV2
abundance: -
j_gene: TRBJ2-2
CDR3aa: CASSVGAGGPGTGELFF
CDR3nt: TGTGCCAGCAGTGTGGGCGCGGGGGGGCCGGGCACCGGGGAGCTGTTTTTT

d_gene: -
v_gene: TRBV9
abundance: -
j_gene: TRBJ1-5
CDR3aa: CASSPDSLGQPQHF
CDR3nt: TGTGCCAGCTCCCCGGACAGCTTGGGACAGCCCCAGCATTTT

d_gene: TRBD1
v_gene: TRBV30
abundance: -
j_gene: TRBJ1-5
CDR3aa: CAWSDKTGTAYQPQHF
CDR3nt: TGTGCCTGGAGCGATAAAACCGGGACAGCTTATCAGCCCCAGCATTTT

d_gene: -
v_gene: TRBV4-1
abundance: -
j_gene: TRBJ2-2
CDR3aa: CASSQDKQGKRGELFF
CDR3nt: TGCGCCAGCAGCCAAGATAAACAGGGCAAACGCGGGGAGCTGTTTTTT

d_gene: -
v_gene: TRBV5-1
abundance: -
j_gene: TRBJ2-2
CDR3aa: CASSLDSQYGELFF
CDR3nt: TGCGCCAGCAGCTTGGACTCTCAGTACGGGGAGCTGTTTTTT

d_gene: TRBD1
v_gene: TRBV19
abundance: -
j_gene: TRBJ1-2
CDR3aa: CASSIRSPGQLGYGYTF
CDR3nt: TGTGCCAGTAGTATAAGATCCCCGGGACAGTTGGGCTATGGCTACACCTTC

d_gene: -
v_gene: TRBV6-5
abundance: -
j_gene: TRBJ1-2
CDR3aa: CASRRGHGYTF
CDR3nt: TGTGCCAGCAGAAGGGGACATGGCTACACCTTC

d_gene: -
v_gene: TRBV5-4
abundance: -
j_gene: TRBJ1-2
CDR3aa: CASRAQLSTYGYTF
CDR3nt: TGTGCCAGCAGAGCACAGCTTAGTACTTATGGCTACACCTTC

d_gene: -
v_gene: TRBV28
abundance: once
j_gene: TRBJ2-7
CDR3aa: CASSTRQVSVGEQYF
CDR3nt: TGTGCCAGCAGTACCCGACAGGTTTCTGTCGGCGAGCAGTACTTC

d_gene: -
v_gene: TRBV28
abundance: -
j_gene: TRBJ1-4
CDR3aa: CASSLPGGSEKLFF
CDR3nt: TGTGCCAGCAGTCTCCCGGGCGGGAGTGAAAAACTGTTTTTT

d_gene: -
v_gene: TRBV2
abundance: -
j_gene: TRBJ2-5
CDR3aa: CASGRDLQETQYF
CDR3nt: TGTGCCAGCGGCAGGGACTTGCAAGAGACCCAGTACTTC

d_gene: TRBD1
v_gene: TRBV5-4
abundance: -
j_gene: TRBJ2-3
CDR3aa: CASSAGQGSTDTQYF
CDR3nt: TGTGCCAGCAGCGCTGGACAGGGGAGCACAGATACGCAGTATTTT

d_gene: -
v_gene: TRBV5-5
abundance: few
j_gene: TRBJ2-2
CDR3aa: CASSLYGGDRELFF
CDR3nt: TGTGCCAGCAGCTTGTACGGGGGCGATCGGGAGCTGTTTTTT

d_gene: -
v_gene: TRBV5-1
abundance: -
j_gene: TRBJ2-2
CDR3aa: CASRTTGGERAGELFF
CDR3nt: TGCGCCAGCAGAACAACCGGGGGTGAGAGGGCCGGGGAGCTGTTTTTT

d_gene: TRBD2
v_gene: TRBV30
abundance: -
j_gene: TRBJ2-3
CDR3aa: CAWSGAGPSTDTQYF
CDR3nt: TGTGCCTGGAGTGGAGCGGGGCCTAGCACAGATACGCAGTATTTT

d_gene: -
v_gene: TRBV5-1
abundance: few
j_gene: TRBJ1-5
CDR3aa: CASSLRWGQPQHF
CDR3nt: TGCGCCAGCAGCTTAAGATGGGGACAGCCCCAGCATTTT

d_gene: -
v_gene: TRBV21-1
abundance: few
j_gene: TRBJ2-3
CDR3aa: CATPGHYTDTQYF
CDR3nt: TGTGCCACCCCGGGACATTATACAGATACGCAGTATTTT

d_gene: -
v_gene: TRBV6-5
abundance: -
j_gene: TRBJ1-2
CDR3aa: CASTFFPGSYGYTF
CDR3nt: TGTGCCAGCACCTTCTTCCCGGGTAGCTATGGCTACACCTTC

d_gene: -
v_gene: TRBV30
abundance: -
j_gene: TRBJ1-4
CDR3aa: CAWKALGEKLFF
CDR3nt: TGTGCCTGGAAGGCTCTCGGGGAAAAACTGTTTTTT

d_gene: -
v_gene: TRBV30
abundance: -
j_gene: TRBJ2-5
CDR3aa: CAWSEAPQTQYF
CDR3nt: TGTGCCTGGAGCGAGGCCCCACAGACCCAGTACTTC

d_gene: TRBD1
v_gene: TRBV6-5
abundance: -
j_gene: TRBJ1-6
CDR3aa: CASSLDRVANSPLHF
CDR3nt: TGTGCCAGCAGTCTCGACAGGGTGGCTAATTCACCCCTCCACTTT

d_gene: -
v_gene: TRBV19
abundance: few
j_gene: TRBJ1-2
CDR3aa: CASSPRQFPLGNYGYTF
CDR3nt: TGTGCCAGTAGTCCTAGGCAGTTCCCACTGGGTAACTATGGCTACACCTTC

d_gene: TRBD2
v_gene: TRBV11-2
abundance: -
j_gene: TRBJ2-7
CDR3aa: CASSLGGRSYEQYF
CDR3nt: TGTGCCAGCAGCTTAGGCGGGAGATCCTACGAGCAGTACTTC

d_gene: -
v_gene: TRBV5-1
abundance: once
j_gene: TRBJ2-2
CDR3aa: CASSLDVSGKTGELFF
CDR3nt: TGCGCCAGCAGCTTGGACGTTTCAGGGAAGACCGGGGAGCTGTTTTTT

d_gene: -
v_gene: TRBV7-8
abundance: -
j_gene: TRBJ1-2
CDR3aa: CASSLSHSNYGYTF
CDR3nt: TGTGCCAGCAGCTTAAGTCACTCTAACTATGGCTACACCTTC

d_gene: -
v_gene: TRBV29-1
abundance: few
j_gene: TRBJ2-3
CDR3aa: CSVPTEPMADTQYF
CDR3nt: TGCAGCGTACCCACAGAACCCATGGCGGATACGCAGTATTTT

d_gene: TRBD2
v_gene: TRBV19
abundance: -
j_gene: TRBJ2-5
CDR3aa: CASSQSGSRSETQYF
CDR3nt: TGTGCCAGTAGCCAAAGCGGGAGCCGGTCAGAGACCCAGTACTTC

d_gene: -
v_gene: TRBV6-6
abundance: -
j_gene: TRBJ1-6
CDR3aa: CASSPLEGERSPLHF
CDR3nt: TGTGCCAGCAGCCCACTTGAGGGGGAACGTTCACCCCTCCACTTT

d_gene: -
v_gene: TRBV6-5
abundance: -
j_gene: TRBJ2-7
CDR3aa: CASSYAGENYEQYF
CDR3nt: TGTGCCAGCAGTTACGCGGGTGAGAACTACGAGCAGTACTTC

d_gene: TRBD2
v_gene: TRBV5-1
abundance: -
j_gene: TRBJ2-2
CDR3aa: CASSLELAGGLFF
CDR3nt: TGCGCCAGCAGCTTGGAGCTAGCGGGAGGACTGTTTTTT

d_gene: -
v_gene: TRBV21-1
abundance: -
j_gene: TRBJ2-7
CDR3aa: CASSKQGRPPYEQYF
CDR3nt: TGTGCCAGCAGTAAACAGGGTAGGCCTCCCTACGAGCAGTACTTC

d_gene: TRBD1
v_gene: TRBV5-1
abundance: -
j_gene: TRBJ2-3
CDR3aa: CASSSGQAPDTQYF
CDR3nt: TGCGCCAGCAGCTCAGGACAGGCCCCAGATACGCAGTATTTT

d_gene: -
v_gene: TRBV25-1
abundance: -
j_gene: TRBJ2-3
CDR3aa: CASRGPGTYTDTQYF
CDR3nt: TGTGCCAGCAGAGGACCGGGCACCTACACAGATACGCAGTATTTT

d_gene: -
v_gene: TRBV7-9
abundance: once
j_gene: TRBJ2-7
CDR3aa: CASSLAGRGLEQYF
CDR3nt: TGTGCCAGCAGCTTAGCAGGGCGAGGCCTCGAGCAGTACTTC

d_gene: TRBD1
v_gene: TRBV28
abundance: -
j_gene: TRBJ1-2
CDR3aa: CASSLSQQGAWGYTF
CDR3nt: TGTGCCAGCAGTTTATCCCAGCAGGGGGCTTGGGGCTACACCTTC